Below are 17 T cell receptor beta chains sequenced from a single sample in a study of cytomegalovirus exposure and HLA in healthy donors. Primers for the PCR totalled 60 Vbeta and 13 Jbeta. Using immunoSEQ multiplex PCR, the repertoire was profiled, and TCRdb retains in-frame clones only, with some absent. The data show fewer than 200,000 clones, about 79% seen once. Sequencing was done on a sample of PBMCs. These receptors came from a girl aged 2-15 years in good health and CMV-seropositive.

The CDR3 spells CASSSPPNSPLHF. The DNA of the CDR3 is TGTGCCAGCAGTTCCCCTCCCAATTCACCCCTCCACTTT. The chain is built from TRBV6-6 and TRBJ1-6; D is unclear. The CDR3 totals 13 residues. V lost 4 bases and J lost 7, with 8 bases in between. Germline CDR1 is MNHNY and CDR2 is SVGAGI (reference sequence).

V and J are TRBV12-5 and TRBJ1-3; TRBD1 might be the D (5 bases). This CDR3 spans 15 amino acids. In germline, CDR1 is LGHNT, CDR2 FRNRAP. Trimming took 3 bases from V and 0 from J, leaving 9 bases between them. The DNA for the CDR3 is TGTGCTAGTGGTTTCGCGACAGACTCTGGAAACACCATATATTTT. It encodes CASGFATDSGNTIYF.

CDR3 in DNA: TGCGCCAGCAGCTTGGGACAGAACTATAATGAAAAACTGTTTTTT. It encodes CASSLGQNYNEKLFF. This rearrangement joins TRBV5-1 to TRBJ1-4; a possible D gene is TRBD1 (5 bases). The germline V and J ends were trimmed by 0 bases and 4 bases, with 10 bases remaining between them. The CDR3 totals 15 residues. Germline-derived CDR1 and CDR2 are SGHRS and YFSETQ.

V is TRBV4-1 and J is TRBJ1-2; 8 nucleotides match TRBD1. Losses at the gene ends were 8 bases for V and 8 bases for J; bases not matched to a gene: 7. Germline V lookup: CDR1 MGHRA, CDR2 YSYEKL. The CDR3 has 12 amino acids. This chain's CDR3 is CASGLQGAGYTF. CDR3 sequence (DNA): TGCGCCAGCGGTCTTCAGGGGGCAGGCTACACCTTC.

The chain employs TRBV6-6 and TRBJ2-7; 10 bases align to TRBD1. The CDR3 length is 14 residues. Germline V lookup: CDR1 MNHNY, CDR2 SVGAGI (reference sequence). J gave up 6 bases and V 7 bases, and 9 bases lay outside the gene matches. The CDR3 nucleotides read TGTGCCAGCAACTCGGGACAGGGGATACCCGAGCAGTACTTC. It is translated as CASNSGQGIPEQYF.

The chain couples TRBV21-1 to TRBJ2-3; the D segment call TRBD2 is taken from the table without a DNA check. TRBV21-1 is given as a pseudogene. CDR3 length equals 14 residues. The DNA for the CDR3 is TGTGCCAGCCCGACCCGGTGGGGAGCAGATACGCAGTATTTT. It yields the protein CASPTRWGADTQYF.

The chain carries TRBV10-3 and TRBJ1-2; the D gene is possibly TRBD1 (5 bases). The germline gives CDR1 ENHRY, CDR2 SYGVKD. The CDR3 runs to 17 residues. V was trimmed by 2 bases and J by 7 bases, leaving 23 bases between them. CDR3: CAISEPPITSGRGGYTF. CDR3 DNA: TGTGCCATCAGTGAGCCCCCTATCACTTCAGGGAGGGGTGGCTACACCTTC.

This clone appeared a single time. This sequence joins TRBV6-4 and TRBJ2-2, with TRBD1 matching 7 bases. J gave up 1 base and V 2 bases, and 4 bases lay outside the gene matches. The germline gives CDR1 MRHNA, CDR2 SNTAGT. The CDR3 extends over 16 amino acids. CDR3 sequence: CASSDTGTVNTGELFF. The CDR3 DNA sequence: TGTGCCAGCAGTGACACAGGGACAGTGAACACCGGGGAGCTGTTTTTT.

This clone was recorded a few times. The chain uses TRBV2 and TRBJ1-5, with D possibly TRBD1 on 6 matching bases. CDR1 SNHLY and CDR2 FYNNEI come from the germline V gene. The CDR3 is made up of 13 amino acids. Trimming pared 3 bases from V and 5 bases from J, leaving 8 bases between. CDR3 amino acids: CASSDRGDQPQHF. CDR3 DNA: TGTGCCAGCAGTGACAGGGGCGATCAGCCCCAGCATTTT. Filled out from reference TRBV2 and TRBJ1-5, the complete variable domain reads EPEVTQTPSHQVTQMGQEVILRCVPISNHLYFYWYRQILGQKVEFLVSFYNNEISEKSEIFDDQFSVERPDGSNFTLKIRSTKLEDSAMYFCASSDRGDQPQHFGDGTRLSIL.

The CDR3 DNA reads TGCGCCAGCAGCCCTTCAGGGGGCGCGGATTCACCCCTCCACTTT. Translated: CASSPSGGADSPLHF. The J gene is TRBJ1-6, the V gene TRBV5-1; 8 nucleotides line up with TRBD1. CDR3 length: 15 amino acids. V shed 4 bases and J 8 bases; nucleotides not matched to a gene: 8. The germline V gene has CDR1 SGHRS and CDR2 YFSETQ.

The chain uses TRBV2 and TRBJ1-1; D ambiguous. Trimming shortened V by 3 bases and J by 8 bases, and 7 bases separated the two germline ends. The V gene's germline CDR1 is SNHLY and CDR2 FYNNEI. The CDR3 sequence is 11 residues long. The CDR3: CASSEFVEAFF. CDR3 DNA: TGTGCCAGCAGTGAGTTCGTGGAAGCTTTCTTT. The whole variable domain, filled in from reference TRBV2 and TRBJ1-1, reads EPEVTQTPSHQVTQMGQEVILRCVPISNHLYFYWYRQILGQKVEFLVSFYNNEISEKSEIFDDQFSVERPDGSNFTLKIRSTKLEDSAMYFCASSEFVEAFFGQGTRLTVV.

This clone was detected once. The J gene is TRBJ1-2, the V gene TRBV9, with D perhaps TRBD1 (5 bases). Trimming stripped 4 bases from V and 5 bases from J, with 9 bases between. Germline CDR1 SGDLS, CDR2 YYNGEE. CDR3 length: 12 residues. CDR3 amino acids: CASSTQGYGYTF. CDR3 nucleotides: TGTGCCAGCAGCACCCAGGGTTATGGCTACACCTTC.

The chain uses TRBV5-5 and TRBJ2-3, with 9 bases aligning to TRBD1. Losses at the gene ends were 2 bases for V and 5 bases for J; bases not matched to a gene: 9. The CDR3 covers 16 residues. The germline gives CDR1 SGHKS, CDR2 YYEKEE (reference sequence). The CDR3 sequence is CASSFITGGGGDTQYF. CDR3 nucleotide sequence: TGTGCCAGCAGCTTCATTACAGGGGGCGGGGGAGATACGCAGTATTTT.

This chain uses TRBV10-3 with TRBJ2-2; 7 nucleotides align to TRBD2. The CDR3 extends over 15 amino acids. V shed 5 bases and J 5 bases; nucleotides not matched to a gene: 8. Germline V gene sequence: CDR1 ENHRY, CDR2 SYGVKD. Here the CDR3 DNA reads TGTGCCATCAGTACGGGAGGCCTGGGAACCGGGGAGCTGTTTTTT. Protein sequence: CAISTGGLGTGELFF.

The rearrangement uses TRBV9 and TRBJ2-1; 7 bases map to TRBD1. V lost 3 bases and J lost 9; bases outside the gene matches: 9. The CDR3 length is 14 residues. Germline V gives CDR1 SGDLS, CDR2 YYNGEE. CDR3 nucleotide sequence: TGTGCCAGCAGCGGCCACCCAGGGGGTTCTGAGCAGTTCTTC. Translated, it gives CASSGHPGGSEQFF.

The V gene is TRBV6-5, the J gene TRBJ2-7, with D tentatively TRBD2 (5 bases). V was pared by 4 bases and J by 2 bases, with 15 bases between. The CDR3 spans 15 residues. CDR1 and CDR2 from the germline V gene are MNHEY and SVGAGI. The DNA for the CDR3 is TGTGCCAGCAGTTCTGAGGGCAGGACCACCTACGAGCAGTACTTC. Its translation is CASSSEGRTTYEQYF.

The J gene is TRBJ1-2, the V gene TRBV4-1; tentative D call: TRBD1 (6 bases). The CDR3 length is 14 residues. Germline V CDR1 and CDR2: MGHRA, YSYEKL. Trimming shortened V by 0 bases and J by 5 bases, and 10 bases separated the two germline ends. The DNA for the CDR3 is TGCGCCAGCAGCCAAGAGGACAGAGATTATGGCTACACCTTC. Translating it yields CASSQEDRDYGYTF.